This TCR beta chain came from a study of molecular identifiers for immune sequencing clone quantification. Looking at the study overall: Four portions were sequenced after RNA from around 20,000 or 100,000 naive CD8 cells was split five ways in replicates.

Sorted cells numbering 20,000 to 1,000,000, with 10%, 30% or 50% RNA, yielded the naive CD8 libraries. Using a CD8+CD4-CCR7+CD45RA+ phenotype, naive CD8 T cells were sorted. Methods described previously were used for bulk TCR libraries, and listed TCR primers were applied. TCRdb passed the PCR reads through MiXCR, listing each CDR3 protein once. The repertoire holds about 330,000 distinct CDR3 sequences, with roughly 24% as singletons. Per the germline V gene, CDR1 is SEHNR and CDR2 is FQNEAQ (reference sequence). V was clipped by 5 bases and J by 0 bases, with 13 bases between them. The CDR3 extends over 15 amino acids. Ten or more counts support this clonotype.

Sample: naive CD8+ T cells from blood, with Jurkat cell RNA spiked in. The subset is: FACS-sorted CD8+CD4-CCR7+CD45RA+ naive T cells. This sequence originates from a human donor in good health. Some libraries in this study had Jurkat cell RNA spiked in. This chain joins TRBV7-9 and TRBJ2-5; weak D call: TRBD2 (5 bases). CDR3 residues: CASSPPLADQETQYF. Here the CDR3 DNA reads TGTGCCAGCAGCCCCCCCCTAGCCGACCAAGAGACCCAGTACTTC. The variable domain in full, completed from reference TRBV7-9 and TRBJ2-5, reads DTGVSQNPRHKITKRGQNVTFRCDPISEHNRLYWYRQTLGQGPEFLTYFQNEAQLEKSRLLSDRFSAERPKGSFSTLEIQRTEQGDSAMYLCASSPPLADQETQYFGPGTRLLVL.